One sample yielded the 20 T cell receptor beta chains listed below, sequenced in a study of T cell changes during pregnancy in multiple sclerosis. Profiling relied on immunoSEQ multiplex PCR, and the TCRdb table lists in-frame clones only, not all of them. The sample lists around 31,000 clones, around 90% occurring once. Sample: CD4+ T cells from peripheral blood mononuclear cells, taken in the third trimester of pregnancy. The receptors here all came from a female donor in good health, enrolled as a control in a pregnancy study.

This chain links TRBV6-1 with TRBJ1-1; D possibly corresponds to TRBD1 (5 bases). The V end lost 4 bases, the J end lost 1 base, and 10 bases lay between the germline ends. The CDR3 is 14 amino acids. Looked up from germline, CDR1 is MNHNS and CDR2 is SASEGT. CDR3 amino acids: CASSGQLPNTEAFF. CDR3 nucleotides: TGTGCCAGCAGTGGACAGCTTCCGAACACTGAAGCTTTCTTT.

The CDR3 DNA is TGTGCCAGCAGCTTGGTTCCAGATGCCTACGAGCAGTACTTC. This sequence encodes CASSLVPDAYEQYF. V is TRBV5-5 and J is TRBJ2-7; D unclear. The CDR3 is 14 residues long. CDR1 and CDR2 (germline): SGHKS, YYEKEE (reference sequence). V lost 0 bases and J 2 bases, leaving 9 bases between the germline ends. Full variable domain (remainder filled in from reference TRBV5-5 and TRBJ2-7): DAGVTQSPTHLIKTRGQQVTLRCSPISGHKSVSWYQQVLGQGPQFIFQYYEKEERGRGNFPDRFSARQFPNYSSELNVNALLLGDSALYLCASSLVPDAYEQYFGPGTRLTVT.

V and J are TRBV27 and TRBJ2-5, with a weak D call TRBD2 (7 bases). Germline lookup yields CDR1 MNHEY and CDR2 SMNVEV (reference sequence). Trimming removed 6 bases at V and 11 bases at J, with 22 bases between. The CDR3 has 14 residues. DNA for the CDR3: TGTGCCAGCAGACCCCTTACGGGGGGCTCGGAGCAGTACTTC. Translating it yields CASRPLTGGSEQYF.

The chain joins TRBV14 to TRBJ2-1; 12 positions agree with TRBD2. This CDR3 spans 20 amino acids. Germline CDR1 SGHDN, CDR2 FVKESK. V was clipped by 3 bases and J by 3 bases; unmatched bases: 15. The CDR3 DNA sequence: TGTGCCAGCAGCCACAGTTGGGGACTAGCGGGTAAACCGTTCTACAATGAGCAGTTCTTC. Translation gives CASSHSWGLAGKPFYNEQFF.

The chain couples TRBV18 to TRBJ2-2; D not certain. Trimming left V 3 bases short and J 1 base short, with 3 bases between. The CDR3 consists of 13 residues. Per the germline V gene, CDR1 is KGHSH and CDR2 is LQKENI. The CDR3 protein is CASSPMNTGELFF. In DNA, the CDR3 is TGTGCCAGCTCACCTATGAACACCGGGGAGCTGTTTTTT.

The V gene is TRBV5-1, the J gene TRBJ2-2, with TRBD2 matching 9 bases. CDR1 is SGHRS and CDR2 is YFSETQ in the germline V gene. Losses at the gene ends were 4 bases for V and 2 bases for J; bases not matched to a gene: 9. The CDR3 totals 17 residues. In DNA, the CDR3 is TGCGCCAGCAGCCTCTTCCTAGCGGGGCCAAACACCGGGGAGCTGTTTTTT. Translating it yields CASSLFLAGPNTGELFF. Complete variable domain (other parts from reference TRBV5-1 and TRBJ2-2): KAGVTQTPRYLIKTRGQQVTLSCSPISGHRSVSWYQQTPGQGLQFLFEYFSETQRNKGNFPGRFSGRQFSNSRSEMNVSTLELGDSALYLCASSLFLAGPNTGELFFGEGSRLTVL.

The V gene is TRBV5-6, the J gene TRBJ1-2; TRBD1 might be the D (5 bases). Germline CDR1 and CDR2: SGHDT and YYEEEE. Trimming shortened V by 0 bases and J by 1 base, and 19 bases separated the two germline ends. This CDR3 contains 18 residues. The CDR3 DNA is TGTGCCAGCAGCTTGGGACAGCCCTCAATAAGACTTAACTATGGCTACACCTTC. Translated, it gives CASSLGQPSIRLNYGYTF.

The chain recombines TRBV27 with TRBJ2-7; 7 bases map to TRBD1. J was trimmed by 1 base and V by 6 bases; bases with no gene match: 9. The CDR3 loop spans 15 amino acids. Looked up from germline, CDR1 is MNHEY and CDR2 is SMNVEV (reference sequence). The chain's CDR3 is CASSAPRQGSYEQYF. DNA for the CDR3: TGTGCCAGCAGCGCCCCTAGACAGGGTTCCTACGAGCAGTACTTC.

The chain links TRBV7-9 to TRBJ1-5, with D unclear. Trimming cost V 1 base and J 1 base, with 8 bases left between them. Germline V CDR1 and CDR2: SEHNR, FQNEAQ (reference sequence). There are 15 residues in the CDR3. The CDR3 reads CASSLEASSNQPQHF. DNA for the CDR3: TGTGCCAGCAGCTTAGAAGCGAGCAGCAATCAGCCCCAGCATTTT. The full variable domain, completed using reference TRBV7-9 and TRBJ1-5, is DTGVSQNPRHKITKRGQNVTFRCDPISEHNRLYWYRQTLGQGPEFLTYFQNEAQLEKSRLLSDRFSAERPKGSFSTLEIQRTEQGDSAMYLCASSLEASSNQPQHFGDGTRLSIL.

J is TRBJ1-6 and V is TRBV2; no firm D call. Deletions cut 8 bases from V and 3 bases from J, with 11 bases between. Germline CDR1 is SNHLY and CDR2 is FYNNEI. The CDR3 length is 14 residues. The CDR3 nucleotides read TGTGCCAGCCAGTTGGAGGACTATAATTCACCCCTCCACTTT. Protein: CASQLEDYNSPLHF.

The chain combines TRBV27 with TRBJ2-3, with a weak D call TRBD2 (5 bases). The CDR3 length is 16 residues. The V and J ends lost 5 bases and 3 bases respectively, with 18 bases between them. The germline V gene encodes CDR1 MNHEY and CDR2 SMNVEV (reference sequence). The CDR3, as DNA: TGTGCCAGCAGTAATACGTTCGGGGTTAGGACAGATACGCAGTATTTT. Protein sequence: CASSNTFGVRTDTQYF.

This clone is termed medium-sized. The chain combines TRBV7-2 with TRBJ2-7, with 7 bases lining up with TRBD2. CDR3 length: 17 amino acids. From germline, CDR1 is SGHTA and CDR2 FQGNSA. The V gene end was trimmed by 5 bases and the J gene end by 7 bases; junction bases not matched to a gene: 20. The DNA for the CDR3 is TGTGCCAGCAGCCTCCTCACGCCTTCCTGGGAGGGGACGGAGCAGTACTTC. It codes for CASSLLTPSWEGTEQYF.

As DNA, the CDR3 is TGTGCCTGGAGTGTTCCAGGGCTCACAGATACGCAGTATTTT. Translated: CAWSVPGLTDTQYF. This chain connects TRBV30 to TRBJ2-3, with D perhaps matching TRBD1 (5 bases). This CDR3 contains 14 residues. Between the trimmed V and J ends, which lost 0 bases and 2 bases, there was a span of 9 bases. CDR1 GTSNPN and CDR2 SVGIG come from the germline V gene (reference sequence).

The chain recombines TRBV21-1 with TRBJ1-5. TRBV21-1 is a listed pseudogene. The CDR3 extends over 15 amino acids. CDR3 bases: TGTGCCAGCAGCAAGAGGCAGCGTGGCAATCAGCCCCAGCATTTT. It encodes CASSKRQRGNQPQHF.

The chain employs TRBV30 and TRBJ1-4, with TRBD1 matching over 12 bases. Germline V gene data show CDR1 as GTSNPN and CDR2 as SVGIG (reference sequence). CDR3 length: 17 residues. The ends lost 2 bases at V and 8 bases at J; junction bases unmatched: 12. The CDR3 loop is CAWSPRWGQGAVEKLFF. CDR3 in DNA: TGTGCCTGGAGTCCGCGGTGGGGACAGGGGGCTGTAGAAAAACTGTTTTTT.

The chain uses TRBV2 and TRBJ1-5; the match to TRBD1 covers 11 bases. The junction had 6 bases not matched to a gene; V was cut back by 4 bases and J by 4 bases. This CDR3 comprises 16 residues. CDR1 is SNHLY and CDR2 is FYNNEI in the germline V gene. CDR3 sequence: CASSVGTGGPNQPQHF. CDR3 nucleotide sequence: TGTGCCAGCAGTGTCGGGACAGGGGGACCTAATCAGCCCCAGCATTTT.

This clone has just one count. The chain carries TRBV25-1 and TRBJ2-3; 12 bases line up with TRBD2. Germline V lookup: CDR1 MGHDK, CDR2 SYGVNS. Unmatched junction bases numbered 8, after V lost 5 bases and J lost 5 bases. The CDR3 length is 16 residues. The CDR3 loop is CASSPLAGGRGDTQYF. Here the CDR3 DNA reads TGTGCCAGCAGTCCCCTAGCGGGGGGGCGTGGAGATACGCAGTATTTT.

The chain links TRBV19 to TRBJ2-5, with D tentatively TRBD2 (5 bases). The CDR3 covers 14 residues. Germline V lookup: CDR1 LNHDA, CDR2 SQIVND (reference sequence). V gave up 6 bases and J gave up 2 bases, with 13 bases separating them. CDR3 loop: CASRSWGAQETQYF. The CDR3, as DNA: TGTGCCAGTAGGTCTTGGGGAGCACAAGAGACCCAGTACTTC.

J is TRBJ2-5 and V is TRBV2; possibly TRBD1 for D (6 bases). The V end lost 6 bases, the J end lost 4 bases, and 9 bases lay between the germline ends. Germline loops: CDR1 SNHLY, CDR2 FYNNEI. The CDR3 is 12 residues long. The CDR3 coding sequence is TGTGCCAGCAGACGCAGGGGAGAGACCCAGTACTTC. Its translation: CASRRRGETQYF.

Regarding this clone: Sequence at one end of the junction differs from germline and may be a read error. The gene calls are TRBV20-1 and TRBJ1-4; D is perhaps TRBD1 (5 bases). The CDR3 totals 10 residues. Germline lookup yields CDR1 DFQATT and CDR2 SNEGSKA (reference sequence). The chain's CDR3 is CSARAGTLAF. In nucleotides, the CDR3 is TGCAGTGCTAGAGCCGGGACCCTAGCGTTT.